The source of this TCR beta chain is a study of graft-versus-host responses after intestinal transplantation (dated by TCRdb to the early 2020s). As for the study more broadly: Multivisceral, liver-intestinal, or isolated intestinal transplants were received by the recipients. Donor T cell macrochimerism was defined as a peak of at least 4% donor T cells among recipient peripheral blood mononuclear cells. Every recipient was given anti-thymocyte globulin induction, followed by approximately 3 years of maintenance tacrolimus and steroids. Rather than going through the commercial service, samples from a few later patients were sequenced in-house on an Illumina MiSeq and processed with MiXCR. A cohort of around 25 intestinal transplant recipients, including one retransplant, was enrolled, and 3 patients lacking pretransplant specimens were excluded. To identify alloreactive clones, pre-transplant mixed lymphocyte reaction products were sequenced and then compared with unstimulated pre-transplant donor and recipient T cells. After intestinal transplantation, graft-versus-host and host-versus-graft alloreactive T cell clones were followed in the graft, circulation and bone marrow using bulk TCR-beta CDR3 sequencing. What the study reported, not specific to this receptor: The conclusions were limited by the relatively low number and heterogeneity of the intestinal transplant patients. GvH clones were detected in recipient bone marrow, and some of these GvH clones were observed earlier in ileal mucosa or blood, consistent with an intestinal mucosal origin. Patients with donor T cell macrochimerism had high GvH to HvG T cell clonal ratios in their allografts. Early after transplant, peak levels of circulating GvH clones were associated with declines in HvG clones.

From the cysteine through the phenylalanine, the CDR3 covers 16 amino acids. The kept DNA is CDR3 alone, 48 bases in frame from the first base. Via the germline V gene, CDR1 is SGDLS and CDR2 YYNGEE. Clipping removes 4 bases from V and 3 bases from J, with 13 as the unmatched junction base count. For this clone: There is no known antigen for this receptor. It has no much larger one-base neighbor in the sample; base qualities were not kept.

Libraries were built with the immunoSEQ multiplex PCR assay. For most patients, genomic DNA was isolated with the Qiagen DNeasy Blood and Tissue Kit and shipped frozen to Adaptive Biotechnologies for TCR sequencing. For most patients, high-throughput TCR-beta CDR3 sequencing of genomic DNA was performed by Adaptive Biotechnologies. The paper's processing steps were these. Adaptive's ImmunoSEQ software supplied the TCR sequencing data for roughly 17 patients, while MiXCR and VDJtools were used to process a few other patients. To correct CD4 versus CD8 sorting errors, sequences present in both subsets at a frequency ratio below 5:1 were removed. Because the origin of CDR3 nucleotide sequences shared between donor and recipient could not be assigned, those sequences were removed. To count as alloreactive, a clone needed at least 2-fold expansion over unstimulated cells and a minimum CFSE-low frequency of 0.002% (template counts) or 0.001% (read counts). Mappable clones were those detected in sequenced pre-transplant spleen, lymph node, or MLR CFSE-low populations of the donor or recipient. Cumulative frequency of alloreactive clones was calculated as a percentage of all sequences weighted by copy number. This is the immuneACCESS table as TCRdb keeps it, with only in-frame sequences that have V and J called. A part of the clones is gone; compared with another copy, unresolved V genes explain less than half, and the rest is unexplained. V, J and clone size are those of that table, while D and trimming were read from the DNA. The sample records tens of thousands of clones, 80% to 95% of which are singletons. The top ten clonotypes cover under 1.5% of the sample.

In light of the paper, this sample's time point label describes: cells obtained before transplantation from donor or recipient. CD3+CD4+ and CD3+CD8+ populations were FACS-sorted from unstimulated pre-transplant donor and recipient cells taken from spleen or lymph nodes. Sequenced material: unstimulated CD8+ T cells sorted from spleen or lymph node cells, taken before intestinal transplant. The rearranged segments are TRBV9 and TRBJ2-7, and TRBD2 aligns with 7 junction nucleotides. The sequence was obtained from a human donor who received an intestinal transplant. The bases are TGTGCCAGCAGCCCTCCTACAGCGGGGCCCTACTACGAGCAGTACTTC. It translates as CASSPPTAGPYYEQYF.